Here is one T cell receptor beta chain with its context. Its specificity is unknown. This record comes from a study of T cell repertoires in cytomegalovirus infection. About the research overall: An indication of both CMV infection and matching HLA type came from public TCR beta signatures. Study results and limitations: Dominating the ex vivo response were TCR beta clonotypes that were CMV-specific and HLA-C-restricted. Of the TCR beta families, the public ones yielded a cumulative frequency that identified carriers of CMV plus the relevant HLA.

TCRdb reprocessed the reads with MiXCR, giving one entry per CDR3 protein. The sample lists some 300,000 distinct CDR3 sequences, 9.6% occurring once. This CDR3 contains 15 residues. The germline CDR1 and CDR2 sequences are SGHNT and YYREEE (reference sequence). J was trimmed by 10 bases and V by 4 bases; bases with no gene match: 11. Sequencing was done on a sample of PBMCs. This chain uses TRBV5-4 with TRBJ2-4; 10 bases align to TRBD1. The receptor was derived from a human donor in good health (CMV status not recorded). Some clones in this sample may be carry-over from other donors' samples. DNA for the CDR3: TGTGCCAGCAGCCAACCCGGACAGGGGGGGATTATTCAGTACTTC. Protein sequence: CASSQPGQGGIIQYF.